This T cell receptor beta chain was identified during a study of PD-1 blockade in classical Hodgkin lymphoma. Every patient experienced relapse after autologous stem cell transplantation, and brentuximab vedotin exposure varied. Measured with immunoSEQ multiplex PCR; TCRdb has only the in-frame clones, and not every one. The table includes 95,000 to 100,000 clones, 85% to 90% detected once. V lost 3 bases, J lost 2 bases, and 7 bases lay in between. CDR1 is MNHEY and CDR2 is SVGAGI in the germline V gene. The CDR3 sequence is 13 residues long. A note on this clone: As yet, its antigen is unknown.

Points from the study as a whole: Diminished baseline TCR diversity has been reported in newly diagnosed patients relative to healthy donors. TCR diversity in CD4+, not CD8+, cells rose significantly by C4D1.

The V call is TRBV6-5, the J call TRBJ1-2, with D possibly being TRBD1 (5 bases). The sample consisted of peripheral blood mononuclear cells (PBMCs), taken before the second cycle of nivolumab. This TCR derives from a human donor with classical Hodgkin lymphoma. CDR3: CASSYRDNYGYTF. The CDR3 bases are TGTGCCAGCAGTTATCGGGACAACTATGGCTACACCTTC.